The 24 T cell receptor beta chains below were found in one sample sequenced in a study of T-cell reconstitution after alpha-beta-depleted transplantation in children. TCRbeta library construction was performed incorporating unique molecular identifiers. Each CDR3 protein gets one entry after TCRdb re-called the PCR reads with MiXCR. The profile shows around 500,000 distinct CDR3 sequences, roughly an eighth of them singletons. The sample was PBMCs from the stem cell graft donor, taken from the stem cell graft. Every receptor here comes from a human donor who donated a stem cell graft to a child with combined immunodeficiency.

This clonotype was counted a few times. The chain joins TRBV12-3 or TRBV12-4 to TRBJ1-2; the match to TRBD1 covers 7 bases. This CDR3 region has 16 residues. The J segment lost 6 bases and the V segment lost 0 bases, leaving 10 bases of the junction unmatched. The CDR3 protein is CASSLALSEGADGYTF. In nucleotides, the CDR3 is TGTGCCAGCAGTTTAGCGCTGAGTGAGGGGGCTGATGGCTACACCTTC.

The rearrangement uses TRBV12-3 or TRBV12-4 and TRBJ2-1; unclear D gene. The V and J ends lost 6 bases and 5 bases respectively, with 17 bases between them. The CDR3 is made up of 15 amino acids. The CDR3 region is CASSFWAPPNNEQFF. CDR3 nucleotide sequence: TGTGCCAGCAGCTTCTGGGCACCCCCTAACAATGAGCAGTTCTTC.

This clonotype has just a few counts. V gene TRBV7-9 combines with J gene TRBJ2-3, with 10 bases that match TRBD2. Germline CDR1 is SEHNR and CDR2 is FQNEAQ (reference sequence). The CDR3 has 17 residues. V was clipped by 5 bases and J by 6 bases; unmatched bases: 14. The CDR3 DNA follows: TGTGCCAGCAGCCTTGGTTGGCTAGCGGGAGTGACGGATACGCAGTATTTT. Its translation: CASSLGWLAGVTDTQYF.

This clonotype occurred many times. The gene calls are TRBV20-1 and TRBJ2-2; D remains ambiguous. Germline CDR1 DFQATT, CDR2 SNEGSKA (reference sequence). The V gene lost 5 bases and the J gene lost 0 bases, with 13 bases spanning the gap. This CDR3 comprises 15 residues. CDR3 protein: CSAFKGPPNTGELFF. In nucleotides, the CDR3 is TGCAGTGCTTTTAAAGGACCCCCGAACACCGGGGAGCTGTTTTTT.

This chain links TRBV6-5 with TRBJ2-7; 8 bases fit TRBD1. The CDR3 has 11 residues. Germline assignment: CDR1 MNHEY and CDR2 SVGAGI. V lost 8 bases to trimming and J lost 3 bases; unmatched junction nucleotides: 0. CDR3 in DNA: TGTGCCAGCGGACAGGGCTACGAGCAGTACTTC. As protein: CASGQGYEQYF.

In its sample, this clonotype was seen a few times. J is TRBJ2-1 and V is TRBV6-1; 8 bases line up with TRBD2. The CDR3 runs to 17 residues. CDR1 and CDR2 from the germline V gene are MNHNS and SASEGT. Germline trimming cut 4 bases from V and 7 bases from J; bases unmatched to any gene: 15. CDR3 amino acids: CASSGGLEVIVINEQFF. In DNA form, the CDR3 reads TGTGCCAGCAGTGGGGGACTAGAAGTTATCGTTATAAATGAGCAGTTCTTC.

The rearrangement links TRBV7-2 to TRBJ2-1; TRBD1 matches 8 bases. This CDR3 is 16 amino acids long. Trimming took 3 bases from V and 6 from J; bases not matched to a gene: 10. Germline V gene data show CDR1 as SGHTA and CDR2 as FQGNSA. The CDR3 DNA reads TGTGCCAGCAGCTTTGGACAGGGCTTACCGTTCAATGAGCAGTTCTTC. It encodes CASSFGQGLPFNEQFF.

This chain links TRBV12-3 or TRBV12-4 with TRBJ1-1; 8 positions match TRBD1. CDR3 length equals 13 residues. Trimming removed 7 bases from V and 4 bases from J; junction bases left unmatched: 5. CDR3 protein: CASMQGASTEAFF. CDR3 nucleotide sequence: TGTGCCAGCATGCAGGGGGCATCCACTGAAGCTTTCTTT.

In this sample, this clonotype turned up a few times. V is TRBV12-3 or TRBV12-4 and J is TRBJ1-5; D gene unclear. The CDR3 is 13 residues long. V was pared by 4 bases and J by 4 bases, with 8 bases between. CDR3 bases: TGTGCCAGCAGTTCCGGACGGAATCAGCCCCAGCATTTT. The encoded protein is CASSSGRNQPQHF.

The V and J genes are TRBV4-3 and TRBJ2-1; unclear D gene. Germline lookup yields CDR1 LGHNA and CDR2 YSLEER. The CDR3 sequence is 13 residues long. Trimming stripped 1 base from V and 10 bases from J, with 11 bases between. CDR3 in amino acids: CASSQVGNSEQFF. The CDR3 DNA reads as TGCGCCAGCAGCCAAGTAGGGAACAGCGAGCAGTTCTTC.

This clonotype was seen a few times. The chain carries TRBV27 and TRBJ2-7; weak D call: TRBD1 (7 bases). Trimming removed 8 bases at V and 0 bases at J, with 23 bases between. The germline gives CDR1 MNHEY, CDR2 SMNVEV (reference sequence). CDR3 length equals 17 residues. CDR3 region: CASQRAGGTVSSYEQYF. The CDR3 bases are TGTGCCAGCCAAAGGGCTGGGGGGACAGTGTCCTCCTACGAGCAGTACTTC.

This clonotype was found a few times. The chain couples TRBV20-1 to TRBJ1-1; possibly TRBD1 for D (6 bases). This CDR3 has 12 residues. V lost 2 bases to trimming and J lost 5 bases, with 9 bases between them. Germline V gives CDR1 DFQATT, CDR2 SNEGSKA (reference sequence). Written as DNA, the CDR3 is TGCAGTGCTAGATACAGGGCGACTGAAGCTTTCTTT. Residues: CSARYRATEAFF.

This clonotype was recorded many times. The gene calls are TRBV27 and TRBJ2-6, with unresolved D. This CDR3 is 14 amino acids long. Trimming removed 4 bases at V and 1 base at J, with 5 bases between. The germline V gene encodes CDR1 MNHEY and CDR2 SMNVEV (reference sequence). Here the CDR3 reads CASSSGSGANVLTF. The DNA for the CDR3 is TGTGCCAGCAGTTCAGGATCTGGGGCCAACGTCCTGACTTTC.

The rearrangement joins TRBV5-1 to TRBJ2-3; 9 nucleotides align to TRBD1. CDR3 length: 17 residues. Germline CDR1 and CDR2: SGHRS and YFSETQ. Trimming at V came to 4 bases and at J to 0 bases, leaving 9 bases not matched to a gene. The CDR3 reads CASSEDRGRASTDTQYF. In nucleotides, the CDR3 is TGCGCCAGCAGCGAGGACAGGGGACGTGCTAGCACAGATACGCAGTATTTT.

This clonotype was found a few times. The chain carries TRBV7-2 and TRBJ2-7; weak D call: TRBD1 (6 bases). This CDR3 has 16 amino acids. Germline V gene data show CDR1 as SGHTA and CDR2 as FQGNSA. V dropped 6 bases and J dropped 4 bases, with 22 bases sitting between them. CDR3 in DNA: TGTGCCAGCAGTTACAACTCGGGGCTTACAGGGTACGAGCAGTACTTC. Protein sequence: CASSYNSGLTGYEQYF.

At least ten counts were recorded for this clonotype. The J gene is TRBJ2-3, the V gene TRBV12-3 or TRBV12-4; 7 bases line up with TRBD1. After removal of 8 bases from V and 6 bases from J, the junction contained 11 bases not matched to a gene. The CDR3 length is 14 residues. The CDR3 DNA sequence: TGTGCCAGCCGCCGGGACAGCCTCGGGGATACGCAGTATTTT. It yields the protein CASRRDSLGDTQYF.

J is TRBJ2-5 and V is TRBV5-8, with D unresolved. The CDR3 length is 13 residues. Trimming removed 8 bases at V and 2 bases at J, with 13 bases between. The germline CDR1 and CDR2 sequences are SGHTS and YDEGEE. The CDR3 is CARSIPVQETQYF. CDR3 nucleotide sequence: TGTGCCAGGAGCATCCCGGTACAAGAGACCCAGTACTTC. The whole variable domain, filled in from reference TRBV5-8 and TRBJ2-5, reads EAGVTQSPTHLIKTRGQQATLRCSPISGHTSVYWYQQALGLGLQFLLWYDEGEERNRGNFPPRFSGRQFPNYSSELNVNALELEDSALYLCARSIPVQETQYFGPGTRLLVL.

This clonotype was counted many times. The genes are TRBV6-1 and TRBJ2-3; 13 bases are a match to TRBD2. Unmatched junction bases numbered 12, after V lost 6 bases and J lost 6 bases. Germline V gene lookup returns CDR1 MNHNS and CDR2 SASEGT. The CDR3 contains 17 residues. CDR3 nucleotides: TGTGCCAGCAGCCACGGGGTGGGACTAGCGGGGCCGGATACGCAGTATTTT. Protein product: CASSHGVGLAGPDTQYF.

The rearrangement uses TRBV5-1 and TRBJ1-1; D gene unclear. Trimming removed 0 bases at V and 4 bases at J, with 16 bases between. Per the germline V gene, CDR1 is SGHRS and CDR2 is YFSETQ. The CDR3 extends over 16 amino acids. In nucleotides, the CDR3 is TGCGCCAGCAGCTTGGCCCCGTTTGTTGGGAGCACTGAAGCTTTCTTT. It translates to CASSLAPFVGSTEAFF.

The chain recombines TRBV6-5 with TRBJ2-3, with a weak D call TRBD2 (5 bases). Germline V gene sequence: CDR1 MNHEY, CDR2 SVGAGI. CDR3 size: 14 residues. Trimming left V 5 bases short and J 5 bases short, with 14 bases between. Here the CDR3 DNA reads TGTGCCAGCAGTAACGACGGACGGGGAGATACGCAGTATTTT. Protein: CASSNDGRGDTQYF.

CDR3 protein: CASSYTGNVGGYTF. CDR3 nucleotide sequence: TGCGCCAGCAGCTATACAGGGAATGTAGGTGGCTACACCTTC. V and J are TRBV5-1 and TRBJ1-2, with TRBD1 as a possible D gene (6 bases). Trimming left V 3 bases short and J 7 bases short, with 16 bases between. The V gene's germline CDR1 is SGHRS and CDR2 YFSETQ. The CDR3 covers 14 residues.

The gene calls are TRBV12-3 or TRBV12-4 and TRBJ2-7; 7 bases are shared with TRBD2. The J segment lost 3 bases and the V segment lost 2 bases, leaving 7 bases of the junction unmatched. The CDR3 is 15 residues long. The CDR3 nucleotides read TGTGCCAGCAGTTTAACTAGCGACGGTGGCTACGAGCAGTACTTC. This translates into CASSLTSDGGYEQYF.

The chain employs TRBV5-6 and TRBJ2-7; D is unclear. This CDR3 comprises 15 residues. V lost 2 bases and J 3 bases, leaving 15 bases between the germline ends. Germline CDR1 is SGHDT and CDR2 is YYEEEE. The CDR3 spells CASSFNSMTFYEQYF. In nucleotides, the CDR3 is TGTGCCAGCAGCTTCAACTCCATGACTTTCTACGAGCAGTACTTC.

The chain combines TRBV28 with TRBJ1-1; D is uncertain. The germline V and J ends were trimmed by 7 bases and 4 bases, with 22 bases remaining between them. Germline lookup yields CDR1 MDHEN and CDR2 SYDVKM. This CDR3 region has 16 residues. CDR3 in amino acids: CASKRPGYGERTEAFF. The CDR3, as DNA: TGTGCCAGCAAAAGGCCGGGGTACGGGGAGCGCACTGAAGCTTTCTTT.